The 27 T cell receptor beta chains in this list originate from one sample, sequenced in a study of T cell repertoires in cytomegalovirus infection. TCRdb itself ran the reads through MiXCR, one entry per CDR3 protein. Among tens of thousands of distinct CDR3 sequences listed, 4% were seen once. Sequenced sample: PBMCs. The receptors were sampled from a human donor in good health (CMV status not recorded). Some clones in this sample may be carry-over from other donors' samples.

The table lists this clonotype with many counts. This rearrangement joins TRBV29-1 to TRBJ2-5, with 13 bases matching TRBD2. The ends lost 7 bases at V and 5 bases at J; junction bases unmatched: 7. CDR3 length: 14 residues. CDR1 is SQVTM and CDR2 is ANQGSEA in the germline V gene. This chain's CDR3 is CSASLAGGPETQYF. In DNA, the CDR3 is TGCAGCGCCTCACTAGCGGGGGGGCCGGAGACCCAGTACTTC.

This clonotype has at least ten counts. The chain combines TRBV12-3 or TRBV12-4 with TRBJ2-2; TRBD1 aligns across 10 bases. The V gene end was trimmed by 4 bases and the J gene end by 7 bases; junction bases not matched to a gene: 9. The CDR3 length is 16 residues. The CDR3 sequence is CASSSTGTGVGGELFF. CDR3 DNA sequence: TGTGCCAGCAGTTCGACCGGGACAGGGGTGGGCGGGGAGCTGTTTTTT.

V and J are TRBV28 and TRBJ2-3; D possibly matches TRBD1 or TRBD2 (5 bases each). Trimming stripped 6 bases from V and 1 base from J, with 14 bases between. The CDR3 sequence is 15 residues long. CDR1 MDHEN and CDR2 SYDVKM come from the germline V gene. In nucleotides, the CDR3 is TGTGCCAGCAGCCTCTGGGGGAGCGGCACAGATACGCAGTATTTT. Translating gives CASSLWGSGTDTQYF.

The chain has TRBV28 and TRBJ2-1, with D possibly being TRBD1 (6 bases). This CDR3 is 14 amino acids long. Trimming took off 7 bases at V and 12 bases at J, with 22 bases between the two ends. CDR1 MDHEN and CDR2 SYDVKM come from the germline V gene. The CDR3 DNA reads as TGTGCCAGCATAGGGGTCCGGGACAACATTCGGCAGTTCTTC. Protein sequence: CASIGVRDNIRQFF.

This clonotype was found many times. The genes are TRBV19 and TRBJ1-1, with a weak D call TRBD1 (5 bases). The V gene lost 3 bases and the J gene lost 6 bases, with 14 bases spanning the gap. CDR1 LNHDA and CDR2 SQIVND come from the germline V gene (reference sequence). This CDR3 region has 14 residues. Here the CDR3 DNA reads TGTGCCAGTAGTATTGGGGCAGGAACATCTGAAGCTTTCTTT. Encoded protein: CASSIGAGTSEAFF.

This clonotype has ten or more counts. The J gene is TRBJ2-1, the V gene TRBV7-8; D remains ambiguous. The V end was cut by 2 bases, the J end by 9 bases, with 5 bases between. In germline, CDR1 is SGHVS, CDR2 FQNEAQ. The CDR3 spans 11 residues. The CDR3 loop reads CASSLSSEQFF. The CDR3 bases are TGTGCCAGCAGCTTAAGTTCTGAGCAGTTCTTC.

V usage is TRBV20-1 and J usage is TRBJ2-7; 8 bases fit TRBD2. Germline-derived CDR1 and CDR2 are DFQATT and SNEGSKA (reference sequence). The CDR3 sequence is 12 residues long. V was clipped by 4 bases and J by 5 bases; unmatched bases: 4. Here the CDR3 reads CSAKRGSDEQYF. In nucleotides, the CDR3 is TGCAGTGCTAAGCGGGGGAGTGACGAGCAGTACTTC.

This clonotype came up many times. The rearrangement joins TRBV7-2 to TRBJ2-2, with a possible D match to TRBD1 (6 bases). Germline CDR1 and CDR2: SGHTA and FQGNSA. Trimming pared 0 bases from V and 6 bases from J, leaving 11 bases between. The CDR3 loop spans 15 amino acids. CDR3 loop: CASSLAPRGSGELFF. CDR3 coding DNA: TGTGCCAGCAGCTTAGCGCCCAGGGGATCCGGGGAGCTGTTTTTT.

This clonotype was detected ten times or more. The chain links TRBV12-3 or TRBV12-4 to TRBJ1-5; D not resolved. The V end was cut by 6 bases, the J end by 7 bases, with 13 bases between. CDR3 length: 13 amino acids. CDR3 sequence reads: CASSPGGEQPQHF. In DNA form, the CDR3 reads TGTGCCAGCAGCCCTGGTGGGGAGCAGCCCCAGCATTTT.

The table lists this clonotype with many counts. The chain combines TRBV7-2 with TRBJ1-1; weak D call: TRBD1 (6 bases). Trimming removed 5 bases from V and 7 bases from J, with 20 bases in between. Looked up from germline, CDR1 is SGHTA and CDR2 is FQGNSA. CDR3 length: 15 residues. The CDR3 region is CASSPPQGRLSEAFF. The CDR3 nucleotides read TGTGCCAGCAGCCCACCCCAGGGGAGACTGAGTGAAGCTTTCTTT.

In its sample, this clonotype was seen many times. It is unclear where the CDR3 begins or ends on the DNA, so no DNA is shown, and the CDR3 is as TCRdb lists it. The CDR3 is CASSSTSANTGELFF. This chain joins TRBV12-3 or TRBV12-4 and TRBJ2-2. The CDR3 has 15 amino acids, counting both end residues.

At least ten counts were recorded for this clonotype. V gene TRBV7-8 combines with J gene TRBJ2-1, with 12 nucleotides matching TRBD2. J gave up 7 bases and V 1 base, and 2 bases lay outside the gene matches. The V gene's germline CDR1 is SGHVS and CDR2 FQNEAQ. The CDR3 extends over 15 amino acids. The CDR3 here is CASSLGGTSGNEQFF. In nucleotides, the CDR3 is TGTGCCAGCAGCTTAGGAGGGACTAGCGGGAATGAGCAGTTCTTC. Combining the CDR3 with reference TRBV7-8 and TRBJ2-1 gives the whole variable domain GAGVSQSPRYKVAKRGQDVALRCDPISGHVSLFWYQQALGQGPEFLTYFQNEAQLDKSGLPSDRFFAERPEGSVSTLKIQRTQQEDSAVYLCASSLGGTSGNEQFFGPGTRLTVL.

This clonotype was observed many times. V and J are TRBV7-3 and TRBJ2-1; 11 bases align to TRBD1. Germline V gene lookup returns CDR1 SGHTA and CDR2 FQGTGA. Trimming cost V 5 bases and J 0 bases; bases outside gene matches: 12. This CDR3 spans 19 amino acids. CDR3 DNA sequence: TGTGCCAGCAGCCCCCGGGACAGGGGGGACTCGAGCTCCTACAATGAGCAGTTCTTC. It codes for CASSPRDRGDSSSYNEQFF.

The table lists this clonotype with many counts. The CDR3 DNA sequence: TGTGCCAGCAGCTTAGGTCGGCGAGATACGCAGTATTTT. It specifies CASSLGRRDTQYF. V usage is TRBV7-2 and J usage is TRBJ2-3; D not resolved. The CDR3 is 13 amino acids. Germline V CDR1 and CDR2: SGHTA, FQGNSA. Trimming shortened V by 1 base and J by 5 bases, and 7 bases separated the two germline ends.

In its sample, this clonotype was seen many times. The CDR3 loop reads CASSQDLDTGDTQYF. CDR3 bases: TGCGCCAGCAGCCAAGATTTGGACACAGGGGATACGCAGTATTTT. The J gene is TRBJ2-3, the V gene TRBV4-3, with D perhaps TRBD1 (6 bases). Germline V gives CDR1 LGHNA, CDR2 YSLEER. The V end lost 0 bases, the J end lost 6 bases, and 13 bases lay between the germline ends. The CDR3 length is 15 residues.

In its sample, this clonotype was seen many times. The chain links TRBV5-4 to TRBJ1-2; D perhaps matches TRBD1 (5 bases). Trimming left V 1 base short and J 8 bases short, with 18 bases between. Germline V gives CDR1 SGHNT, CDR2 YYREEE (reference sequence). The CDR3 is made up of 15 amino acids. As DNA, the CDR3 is TGTGCCAGCAGCTTGTGGCGGGACCTCAGTTACGGCTACACCTTC. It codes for CASSLWRDLSYGYTF.

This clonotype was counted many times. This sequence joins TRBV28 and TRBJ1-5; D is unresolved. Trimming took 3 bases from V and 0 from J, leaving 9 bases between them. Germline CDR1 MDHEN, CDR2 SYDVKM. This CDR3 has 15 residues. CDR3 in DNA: TGTGCCAGCAGTTTGATAGGGAATAGCAATCAGCCCCAGCATTTT. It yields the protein CASSLIGNSNQPQHF.

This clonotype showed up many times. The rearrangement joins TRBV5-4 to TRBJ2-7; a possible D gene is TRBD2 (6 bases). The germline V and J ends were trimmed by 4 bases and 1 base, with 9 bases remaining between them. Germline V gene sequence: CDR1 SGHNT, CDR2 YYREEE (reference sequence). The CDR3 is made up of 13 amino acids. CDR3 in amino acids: CASSTGVSYEQYF. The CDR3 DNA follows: TGTGCCAGCAGCACGGGAGTATCCTACGAGCAGTACTTC.

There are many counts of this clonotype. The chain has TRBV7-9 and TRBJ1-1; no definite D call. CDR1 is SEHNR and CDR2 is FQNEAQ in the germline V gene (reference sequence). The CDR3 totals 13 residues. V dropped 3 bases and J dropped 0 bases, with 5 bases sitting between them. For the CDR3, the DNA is TGTGCCAGCAGCTTTCCGGTGAACACTGAAGCTTTCTTT. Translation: CASSFPVNTEAFF.

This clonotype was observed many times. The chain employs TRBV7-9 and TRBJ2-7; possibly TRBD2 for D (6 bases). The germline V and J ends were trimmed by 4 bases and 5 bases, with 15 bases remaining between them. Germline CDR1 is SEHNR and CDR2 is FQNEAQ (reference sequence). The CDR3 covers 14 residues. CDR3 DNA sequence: TGTGCCAGCAGCTCGGTGGGAGGACACGACGAGCAGTACTTC. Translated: CASSSVGGHDEQYF.

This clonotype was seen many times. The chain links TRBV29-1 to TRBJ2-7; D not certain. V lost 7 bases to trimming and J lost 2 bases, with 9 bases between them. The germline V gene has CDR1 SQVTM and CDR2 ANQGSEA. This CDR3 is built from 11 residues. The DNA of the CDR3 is TGCAGCGCCGCGAACACCTACGAGCAGTACTTC. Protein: CSAANTYEQYF.

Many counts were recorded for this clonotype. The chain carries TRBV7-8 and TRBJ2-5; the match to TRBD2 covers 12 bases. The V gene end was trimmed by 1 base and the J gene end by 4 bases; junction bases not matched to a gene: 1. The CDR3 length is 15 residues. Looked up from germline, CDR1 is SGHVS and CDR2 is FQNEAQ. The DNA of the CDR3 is TGTGCCAGCAGCTTAGAGACTAGCGGGGGAGAGACCCAGTACTTC. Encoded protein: CASSLETSGGETQYF.

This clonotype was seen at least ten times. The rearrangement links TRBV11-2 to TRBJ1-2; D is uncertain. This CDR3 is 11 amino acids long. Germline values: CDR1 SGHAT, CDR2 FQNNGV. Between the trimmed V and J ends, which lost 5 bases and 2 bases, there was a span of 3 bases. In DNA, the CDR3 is TGTGCCAGCAGCAGAAACTATGGCTACACCTTC. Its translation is CASSRNYGYTF.

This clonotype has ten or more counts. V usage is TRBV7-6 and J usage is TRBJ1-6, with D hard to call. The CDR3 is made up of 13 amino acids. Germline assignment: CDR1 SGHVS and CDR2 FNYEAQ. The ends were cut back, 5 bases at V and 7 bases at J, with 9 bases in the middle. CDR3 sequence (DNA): TGTGCCAGCAGCGAAGCGGAAAATTCACCCCTCCACTTT. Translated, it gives CASSEAENSPLHF.

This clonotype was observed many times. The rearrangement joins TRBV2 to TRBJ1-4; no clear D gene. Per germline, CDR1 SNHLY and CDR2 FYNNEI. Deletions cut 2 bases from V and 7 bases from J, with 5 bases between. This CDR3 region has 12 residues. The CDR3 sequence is CASSESLEKLFF. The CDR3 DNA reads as TGTGCCAGCAGTGAATCGCTTGAAAAACTGTTTTTT. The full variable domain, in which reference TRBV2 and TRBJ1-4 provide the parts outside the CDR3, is EPEVTQTPSHQVTQMGQEVILRCVPISNHLYFYWYRQILGQKVEFLVSFYNNEISEKSEIFDDQFSVERPDGSNFTLKIRSTKLEDSAMYFCASSESLEKLFFGSGTQLSVL.

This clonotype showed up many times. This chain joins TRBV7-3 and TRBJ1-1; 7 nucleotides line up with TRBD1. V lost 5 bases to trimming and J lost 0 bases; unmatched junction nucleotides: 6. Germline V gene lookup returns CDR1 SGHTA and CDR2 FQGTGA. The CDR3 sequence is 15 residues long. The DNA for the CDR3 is TGTGCCAGCAGCCCGGGACAGCTTATGAACACTGAAGCTTTCTTT. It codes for CASSPGQLMNTEAFF.

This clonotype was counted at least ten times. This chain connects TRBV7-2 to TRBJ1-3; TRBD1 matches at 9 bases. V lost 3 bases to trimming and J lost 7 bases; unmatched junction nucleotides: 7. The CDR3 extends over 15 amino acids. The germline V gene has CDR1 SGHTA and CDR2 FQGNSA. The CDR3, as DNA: TGTGCCAGCAGCTTTAAGACAGGGGGTGGGAACACCATATATTTT. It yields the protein CASSFKTGGGNTIYF. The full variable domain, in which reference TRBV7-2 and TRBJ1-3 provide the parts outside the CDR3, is GAGVSQSPSNKVTEKGKDVELRCDPISGHTALYWYRQSLGQGLEFLIYFQGNSAPDKSGLPSDRFSAERTGGSVSTLTIQRTQQEDSAVYLCASSFKTGGGNTIYFGEGSWLTVV.